These 19 T cell receptor beta chains were all obtained from the same sample, sequenced in a study of blood T cell repertoires in COVID-19. Using immunoSEQ multiplex PCR, the repertoire was profiled, and TCRdb retains in-frame clones only, with some absent. The table has about 250,000 clones, about nine tenths seen once. The specimen sequenced was PBMCs or T cells enriched from blood (not recorded which). The receptors stem from a woman under 30 who had recovered from COVID-19.

As to this clone: Other DNA variants within this sample encode the same CDR3. This chain connects TRBV12-3 or TRBV12-4 to TRBJ1-2, with a tentative D call TRBD1 (6 bases). Trimming cost V 1 base and J 5 bases, with 8 bases left between them. This CDR3 is 13 amino acids long. CDR3 in amino acids: CASSLGQGYGYTF. The DNA of the CDR3 is TGTGCCAGCAGTTTAGGGCAGGGGTATGGCTACACCTTC.

This chain uses TRBV18 with TRBJ1-1; D remains ambiguous. CDR1 KGHSH and CDR2 LQKENI come from the germline V gene. The CDR3 has 11 residues. V gave up 8 bases and J gave up 11 bases, with 15 bases separating them. CDR3 bases: TGTGCCAGCGCCAATTCCGGCGGGGCTTTCTTT. This sequence encodes CASANSGGAFF.

This chain uses TRBV6-4 with TRBJ2-1, with TRBD2 matching over 7 bases. Germline CDR1 MRHNA, CDR2 SNTAGT. CDR3 length equals 15 residues. V was pared by 4 bases and J by 1 base, with 4 bases of the junction left unmatched. DNA for the CDR3: TGTGCCAGCAGTGTCGCGGGAGATTCCTACAATGAGCAGTTCTTC. Translation gives CASSVAGDSYNEQFF.

The chain couples TRBV12-3 or TRBV12-4 to TRBJ2-7; 7 nucleotides agree with TRBD1. Trimming at V came to 11 bases and at J to 4 bases, leaving 11 bases not matched to a gene. CDR3 length equals 13 residues. This chain's CDR3 is CASSMDRSYEQYF. The CDR3 DNA is TGTGCCTCCTCTATGGACAGGAGTTACGAGCAGTACTTC.

The gene calls are TRBV10-3 and TRBJ2-1, with 7 bases lining up with TRBD2. The CDR3 has 15 amino acids. CDR1 is ENHRY, CDR2 SYGVKD, per germline. V was pared by 2 bases and J by 12 bases, with 13 bases of the junction left unmatched. The DNA for the CDR3 is TGTGCCATCAGTGAGGGAGCCACGGGGAGGGCCGGGCAGTTCTTC. Residues: CAISEGATGRAGQFF.

This clone has just one count. The rearrangement uses TRBV27 and TRBJ2-6, with D hard to call. V dropped 8 bases and J dropped 2 bases, with 10 bases sitting between them. This CDR3 comprises 14 residues. Germline CDR1 MNHEY, CDR2 SMNVEV (reference sequence). The CDR3 is CASAPAAGANVLTF. The CDR3 DNA follows: TGTGCCAGCGCCCCGGCGGCTGGGGCCAACGTCCTGACTTTC.

This sequence joins TRBV7-6 and TRBJ2-1, with 8 bases lining up with TRBD1. The CDR3 totals 16 residues. Looked up from germline, CDR1 is SGHVS and CDR2 is FNYEAQ. V gave up 2 bases and J gave up 5 bases; unmatched junction bases: 8. The CDR3 coding sequence is TGTGCCAGCAGCTTAAGGTGGACAGGGCATAACAATGAGCAGTTCTTC. Translating it yields CASSLRWTGHNNEQFF. Together with reference TRBV7-6 and TRBJ2-1, the CDR3 gives the full variable domain: GAGVSQSPRYKVTKRGQDVALRCDPISGHVSLYWYRQALGQGPEFLTYFNYEAQQDKSGLPNDRFSAERPEGSISTLTIQRTEQRDSAMYRCASSLRWTGHNNEQFFGPGTRLTVL.

The chain employs TRBV7-3 and TRBJ2-1, with D hard to call. Germline CDR1 is SGHTA and CDR2 is FQGTGA. The CDR3 has 13 amino acids. V gave up 0 bases and J gave up 10 bases, with 10 bases separating them. The CDR3 region is CASSLTRTQEQFF. Written as DNA, the CDR3 is TGTGCCAGCAGCTTAACCAGAACACAAGAGCAGTTCTTC.

The V call is TRBV6-5, the J call TRBJ1-3; the D is unclear. Trimming pared 5 bases from V and 0 bases from J, leaving 11 bases between. Germline assignment: CDR1 MNHEY and CDR2 SVGAGI. The CDR3 is 15 amino acids. The CDR3 coding sequence is TGTGCCAGCAGTACCCAAACAGTCTCTGGAAACACCATATATTTT. Its protein product is CASSTQTVSGNTIYF.

This sequence joins TRBV20-1 and TRBJ2-1; no definite D call. The CDR3 is 10 residues long. Germline V lookup: CDR1 DFQATT, CDR2 SNEGSKA (reference sequence). The V gene lost 4 bases and the J gene lost 6 bases, with 4 bases spanning the gap. The CDR3 protein is CSATINEQFF. The CDR3 nucleotides read TGCAGTGCTACCATCAATGAGCAGTTCTTC.

The chain combines TRBV4-3 with TRBJ2-7; D is undetermined. Per the germline V gene, CDR1 is LGHNA and CDR2 is YSLEER. The CDR3 sequence is 12 residues long. Trimming cost V 4 bases and J 4 bases, with 8 bases left between them. CDR3: CASSRSGYEQYF. CDR3 nucleotide sequence: TGCGCCAGCAGCCGCTCGGGTTACGAGCAGTACTTC.

The rearrangement joins TRBV11-3 to TRBJ1-1, with TRBD1 as a possible D gene (5 bases). Germline V gene lookup returns CDR1 SGHNT and CDR2 YENEEA. This CDR3 is built from 13 residues. Trimming cost V 0 bases and J 5 bases, with 7 bases left between them. The CDR3 nucleotides read TGTGCCAGCAGCTTAGAAGGGGTAACTGAAGCTTTCTTT. Residues: CASSLEGVTEAFF.

The chain couples TRBV20-1 to TRBJ1-2; the D is unclear. V lost 3 bases to trimming and J lost 7 bases, with 15 bases between them. CDR1 is DFQATT, CDR2 SNEGSKA, per germline (reference sequence). The CDR3 length is 13 residues. The DNA of the CDR3 is TGCAGTGCTAGTCATTCGGAGGGCGGTGGCTACACCTTC. Translated: CSASHSEGGGYTF.

V and J are TRBV12-5 and TRBJ1-2; no firm D call. With 0 bases removed from V and 0 bases from J, the gap between germline ends came to 11 bases. Germline values: CDR1 LGHNT, CDR2 FRNRAP. The length of the CDR3 is 16 residues. The CDR3 here is CASGLVPGRANYGYTF. The CDR3 coding sequence is TGTGCTAGTGGTTTGGTACCCGGGCGGGCTAACTATGGCTACACCTTC.

The chain recombines TRBV7-9 with TRBJ2-1, with 14 bases that match TRBD2. Germline lookup yields CDR1 SEHNR and CDR2 FQNEAQ (reference sequence). CDR3 length: 16 residues. Germline trimming cut 1 base from V and 7 bases from J; bases unmatched to any gene: 3. CDR3 coding DNA: TGTGCCAGCAGCTTAGGACTAGCGGGGGGGCAGAATGAGCAGTTCTTC. Translating it yields CASSLGLAGGQNEQFF.

The chain combines TRBV7-9 with TRBJ2-1; 7 nucleotides match TRBD2. V lost 7 bases to trimming and J lost 3 bases; unmatched junction nucleotides: 12. The CDR3 is 16 amino acids. CDR1 SEHNR and CDR2 FQNEAQ come from the germline V gene (reference sequence). CDR3 coding DNA: TGTGCCAGCACCCCCTTAGGGCGGGGGATCTACAATGAGCAGTTCTTC. Encoded protein: CASTPLGRGIYNEQFF. Complete variable domain (other parts from reference TRBV7-9 and TRBJ2-1): DTGVSQNPRHKITKRGQNVTFRCDPISEHNRLYWYRQTLGQGPEFLTYFQNEAQLEKSRLLSDRFSAERPKGSFSTLEIQRTEQGDSAMYLCASTPLGRGIYNEQFFGPGTRLTVL.

J is TRBJ2-2 and V is TRBV27, with 10 bases identical to TRBD1. The CDR3 is made up of 16 amino acids. In germline, CDR1 is MNHEY, CDR2 SMNVEV (reference sequence). V shed 7 bases and J 0 bases; nucleotides not matched to a gene: 5. For the CDR3, the DNA is TGTGCCAGCACCTCCGGGACAGGGGCGAACACCGGGGAGCTGTTTTTT. Its protein product is CASTSGTGANTGELFF.

CDR3 sequence: CASSYIGTSGEETQYF. The CDR3 DNA reads TGTGCCAGCAGTTATATCGGGACTAGCGGGGAGGAGACCCAGTACTTC. The chain combines TRBV6-5 with TRBJ2-5, with TRBD2 identical over 13 bases. V was pared by 3 bases and J by 5 bases, with 6 bases of the junction left unmatched. Germline V gene lookup returns CDR1 MNHEY and CDR2 SVGAGI. The CDR3 totals 16 residues.

This chain links TRBV4-1 with TRBJ2-2; 8 nucleotides match TRBD2. Germline V lookup: CDR1 MGHRA, CDR2 YSYEKL. The CDR3 runs to 16 residues. V dropped 1 base and J dropped 6; count of bases not matched to a gene: 7. In DNA, the CDR3 is TGCGCCAGCAGCCAAGTCACCCGGGGGGGTTCCGGGGAGCTGTTTTTT. The encoded protein is CASSQVTRGGSGELFF.